The 15 T cell receptor beta chains reported below all come from one sample, sequenced in a study of CD8+CD57+ T cells in acquired aplastic anemia. The TCR beta profiling, which covered VDJ combination and CDR3 sequence, was carried out using genomic DNA as the template. From the reads, TCRdb called clonotypes with MiXCR, one entry per CDR3 protein. Found here are about 270,000 distinct CDR3 sequences, approximately 55% of them singletons; the top ten hold roughly 8%. The sequenced sample consisted of sorted CD4+, CD8+, or CD8+CD57+ T cells (not recorded which) from PBMCs. The source of these receptors is a human donor with severe aplastic anemia or a healthy control (not recorded which).

The count of this clonotype is one. This CDR3 is missing its conserved last phenylalanine or tryptophan, likely due to a read error. The chain uses TRBV9 and TRBJ2-3; D is ambiguous. The germline V gene encodes CDR1 SGDLS and CDR2 YYNGEE. The CDR3 extends over 12 amino acids. Deletions cut 5 bases from V and 2 bases from J, with 6 bases between. DNA for the CDR3: TGTGCCAGCAGTGACAACACAGATACGCAGTATCTT. Amino acid sequence: CASSDNTDTQYL.

Ten or more counts support this clonotype. The genes are TRBV5-5 and TRBJ2-2, with D unresolved. This CDR3 has 15 residues. Trimming shortened V by 4 bases and J by 2 bases, and 12 bases separated the two germline ends. The germline CDR1 and CDR2 sequences are SGHKS and YYEKEE (reference sequence). The CDR3 reads CASSILDPNTGELFF. The DNA of the CDR3 is TGTGCCAGCAGCATACTGGACCCAAACACCGGGGAGCTGTTTTTT.

The rearrangement uses TRBV9 and TRBJ2-2; TRBD1 or TRBD2 may be the D gene (5 bases each). The CDR3 runs to 13 residues. Looked up from germline, CDR1 is SGDLS and CDR2 is YYNGEE. The V gene lost 5 bases and the J gene lost 6 bases, with 11 bases spanning the gap. CDR3 DNA: TGTGCCAGCAGTAGGGTGGGGGCCGGGGAGCTGTTTTTT. Encoded protein: CASSRVGAGELFF. Looking up the rest from reference TRBV9 and TRBJ2-2 gives the full variable domain: DSGVTQTPKHLITATGQRVTLRCSPRSGDLSVYWYQQSLDQGLQFLIQYYNGEERAKGNILERFSAQQFPDLHSELNLSSLELGDSALYFCASSRVGAGELFFGEGSRLTVL.

The CDR3 protein is CASRETGAGNQPQHF. The CDR3 coding sequence is TGTGCCAGCAGGGAGACAGGAGCGGGCAATCAGCCCCAGCATTTT. V is TRBV2 and J is TRBJ1-5; D may be TRBD1 (6 bases). Germline values: CDR1 SNHLY, CDR2 FYNNEI. Deletions cut 6 bases from V and 2 bases from J, with 14 bases between. CDR3 length: 15 residues. Full variable domain (missing parts from reference TRBV2 and TRBJ1-5): EPEVTQTPSHQVTQMGQEVILRCVPISNHLYFYWYRQILGQKVEFLVSFYNNEISEKSEIFDDQFSVERPDGSNFTLKIRSTKLEDSAMYFCASRETGAGNQPQHFGDGTRLSIL.

The rearrangement uses TRBV9 and TRBJ2-3; no definite D call. CDR1 is SGDLS, CDR2 YYNGEE, per germline. The CDR3 is 16 amino acids. The V end lost 1 base, the J end lost 0 bases, and 12 bases lay between the germline ends. CDR3 sequence: CASSVLDSLSTDTQYF. CDR3 nucleotides: TGTGCCAGCAGCGTACTAGACTCCCTTAGCACAGATACGCAGTATTTT.

The chain combines TRBV24-1 with TRBJ1-1; 9 bases fit TRBD1. Germline CDR1 and CDR2: KGHDR and SFDVKD. Losses at the gene ends were 4 bases for V and 5 bases for J; bases not matched to a gene: 4. The CDR3 runs to 14 residues. The CDR3: CATSDTGQGTEAFF. CDR3 DNA: TGTGCCACCAGTGACACGGGACAGGGAACTGAAGCTTTCTTT.

The chain joins TRBV20-1 to TRBJ2-1; TRBD2 agrees at 13 bases. The CDR3 totals 16 residues. Germline V gene data show CDR1 as DFQATT and CDR2 as SNEGSKA (reference sequence). After removal of 6 bases from V and 7 bases from J, the junction contained 12 bases not matched to a gene. The chain's CDR3 is CSATGTSGIVMNEQFF. CDR3 nucleotides: TGCAGTGCAACCGGGACTAGCGGGATTGTCATGAATGAGCAGTTCTTC.

The chain uses TRBV5-1 and TRBJ1-4; 9 bases match TRBD1. Germline V gene sequence: CDR1 SGHRS, CDR2 YFSETQ. V dropped 2 bases and J dropped 7; count of bases not matched to a gene: 6. The CDR3 loop spans 15 amino acids. In DNA form, the CDR3 reads TGCGCCAGCAGCTTATCCGGGACAGGGCGTGAAAAACTGTTTTTT. Amino acid sequence: CASSLSGTGREKLFF.

This clonotype was picked up many times. The chain uses TRBV5-1 and TRBJ2-7; TRBD2 matches at 7 bases. The V gene's germline CDR1 is SGHRS and CDR2 YFSETQ. The CDR3 extends over 14 amino acids. V was clipped by 2 bases and J by 4 bases; unmatched bases: 6. CDR3: CASSLAGRGYEQYF. The DNA of the CDR3 is TGCGCCAGCAGCTTAGCGGGGCGTGGGTACGAGCAGTACTTC. Variable domain in full (rest from reference TRBV5-1 and TRBJ2-7): KAGVTQTPRYLIKTRGQQVTLSCSPISGHRSVSWYQQTPGQGLQFLFEYFSETQRNKGNFPGRFSGRQFSNSRSEMNVSTLELGDSALYLCASSLAGRGYEQYFGPGTRLTVT.

The rearrangement joins TRBV7-9 to TRBJ2-7; 10 nucleotides align to TRBD1. CDR3 length: 17 residues. J was trimmed by 0 bases and V by 1 base; bases with no gene match: 6. Germline CDR1 is SEHNR and CDR2 is FQNEAQ (reference sequence). For the CDR3, the DNA is TGTGCCAGCAGCTTAGTGACAGGGGGCCGGAGCTCCTACGAGCAGTACTTC. This encodes CASSLVTGGRSSYEQYF. Together with reference TRBV7-9 and TRBJ2-7, the CDR3 gives the full variable domain: DTGVSQNPRHKITKRGQNVTFRCDPISEHNRLYWYRQTLGQGPEFLTYFQNEAQLEKSRLLSDRFSAERPKGSFSTLEIQRTEQGDSAMYLCASSLVTGGRSSYEQYFGPGTRLTVT.

Ten or more counts support this clonotype. The chain carries TRBV19 and TRBJ2-5; perhaps TRBD1 as D (6 bases). The germline V gene encodes CDR1 LNHDA and CDR2 SQIVND (reference sequence). Trimming removed 9 bases at V and 7 bases at J, with 15 bases between. The CDR3 spans 12 residues. The CDR3 DNA follows: TGTGCCAGCGAACAGGGCGGAGGGACCCAGTACTTC. As protein: CASEQGGGTQYF.

In the case of this clonotype: An end of the junction differs from the germline gene, which may be a read error. The V gene is TRBV5-1, the J gene TRBJ2-1; TRBD1 aligns across 8 bases. CDR1 is SGHRS and CDR2 is YFSETQ in the germline V gene. CDR3 length equals 15 residues. The DNA of the CDR3 is TGCGCCAGCAGCAAAGACAGGGGACCCTACAATGAGCGGTTCTTC. Encoded protein: CASSKDRGPYNERFF.

The genes are TRBV7-3 and TRBJ1-1; no definite D call. The CDR3 loop spans 15 amino acids. Germline V CDR1 and CDR2: SGHTA, FQGTGA. V was clipped by 3 bases and J by 2 bases, with 13 bases between them. CDR3 coding DNA: TGTGCCAGCAGCTTCCTGCCCGGGATAAACACTGAAGCTTTCTTT. It is translated as CASSFLPGINTEAFF.

This chain links TRBV20-1 with TRBJ2-7, with TRBD2 matching 10 bases. Trimming removed 1 base from V and 7 bases from J; junction bases left unmatched: 10. This CDR3 is 15 amino acids long. The germline V gene encodes CDR1 DFQATT and CDR2 SNEGSKA (reference sequence). CDR3 coding DNA: TGCAGTGCTAGAGTTGGGGGAGCGGGGGGGCTTGAGCAGTACTTC. Encoded protein: CSARVGGAGGLEQYF.

As to this clonotype: One junction end does not reproduce the germline sequence, and a read error may be involved. The chain employs TRBV7-2 and TRBJ1-1; 7 positions agree with TRBD1. The CDR3 length is 12 residues. Germline values: CDR1 SGHTA, CDR2 FQGNSA. The chain's CDR3 is CASGLRQGAAFF. In nucleotides, the CDR3 is TGTGCCAGCGGCTTAAGACAGGGCGCAGCTTTCTTT.